This entry lists 28 T cell receptor beta chains sequenced from one sample in a study of T-cell reconstitution after alpha-beta-depleted transplantation in children. A library of TCRbeta sequences, prepared with unique molecular identifiers, was generated. TCRdb recomputed calls from the PCR reads with MiXCR, one row per CDR3 protein. The profile shows 280,000 or so distinct CDR3 sequences, 11% of them singletons. The input for sequencing was peripheral blood, taken 180 days after TCRalphabeta/CD19-depleted stem cell transplant. The receptors derive from a male patient under 10 years old who had a stem cell transplant for chronic granulomatous disease, so the T cells may come from the graft donor.

This clonotype was seen many times. The rearrangement uses TRBV9 and TRBJ1-5, with D possibly TRBD1 on 6 matching bases. The length of the CDR3 is 14 residues. Germline V CDR1 and CDR2: SGDLS, YYNGEE. Deletions cut 3 bases from V and 8 bases from J, with 15 bases between. The CDR3 nucleotides are TGTGCCAGCAGCGAACAGGGTGCCCTGGAGCCCCAGCATTTT. Amino acids: CASSEQGALEPQHF.

This rearrangement joins TRBV28 to TRBJ1-1; D is unclear. Germline assignment: CDR1 MDHEN and CDR2 SYDVKM. With 5 bases removed from V and 0 bases from J, the gap between germline ends came to 10 bases. The length of the CDR3 is 14 residues. For the CDR3, the DNA is TGTGCCAGCAGTCTCAAACGGATGAACACTGAAGCTTTCTTT. This gives the protein CASSLKRMNTEAFF.

In this sample, this clonotype turned up many times. V usage is TRBV29-1 and J usage is TRBJ2-3, with 8 bases aligning to TRBD1. The CDR3 loop spans 15 amino acids. V shed 3 bases and J 6 bases; nucleotides not matched to a gene: 11. The germline V gene has CDR1 SQVTM and CDR2 ANQGSEA. This CDR3 is CSVEVGRGPSDTQYF. The CDR3 region has the DNA TGCAGCGTTGAGGTCGGCAGGGGGCCTTCGGATACGCAGTATTTT.

Points on this clonotype: One base away lies a much larger clone, so this may be a sequencing read error. The rearrangement links TRBV12-3 or TRBV12-4 to TRBJ2-3, with D perhaps matching TRBD1 (6 bases). V lost 8 bases to trimming and J lost 2 bases, with 20 bases between them. The CDR3 contains 16 residues. The CDR3 nucleotides read TGTGCCAGCGCAGACCCACAGGGTCCTACCACAGATACGCAGTATTTT. Translation gives CASADPQGPTTDTQYF.

There are many counts of this clonotype. The chain is built from TRBV4-3 and TRBJ1-1, with D perhaps TRBD1 (6 bases). The CDR3 has 17 amino acids. CDR1 and CDR2 from the germline V gene are LGHNA and YSLEER. Trimming removed 0 bases from V and 3 bases from J, with 17 bases in between. CDR3 loop: CASSQDAHRETDTEAFF. CDR3 coding DNA: TGCGCCAGCAGCCAAGATGCCCACAGGGAAACCGACACTGAAGCTTTCTTT.

The gene calls are TRBV15 and TRBJ1-5; D is unresolved. Trimming removed 8 bases at V and 5 bases at J, with 16 bases between. CDR1 is LNHNV and CDR2 is YYDKDF in the germline V gene (reference sequence). The CDR3 covers 14 residues. This CDR3 reads CATDGISADQPQHF. The CDR3 DNA is TGTGCCACCGACGGCATTTCAGCGGATCAGCCCCAGCATTTT.

Comments on this clonotype: A junction end diverges from the germline sequence, so it may reflect a read error. The rearrangement links TRBV14 to TRBJ1-6; D might be TRBD1 (5 bases). The germline V gene encodes CDR1 SGHDN and CDR2 FVKESK. This CDR3 has 15 residues. The CDR3 coding sequence is TGTGCCAGCAGCCGGGACTCAGCGAGAAATTCACACCTCCACTTT. This gives the protein CASSRDSARNSHLHF.

This clonotype was counted ten times or more. The rearrangement joins TRBV13 to TRBJ2-1, with 11 bases aligning to TRBD2. The ends lost 5 bases at V and 2 bases at J; junction bases unmatched: 11. The CDR3 covers 18 residues. Looked up from germline, CDR1 is PRHDT and CDR2 is FYEKMQ (reference sequence). The CDR3 spells CASSPGTSGLTPYNEQFF. The CDR3 DNA follows: TGTGCCAGCAGCCCCGGGACTAGCGGATTAACGCCCTACAATGAGCAGTTCTTC.

This clonotype was seen at least ten times. The chain combines TRBV20-1 with TRBJ2-7; 11 bases line up with TRBD1. Germline CDR1 DFQATT, CDR2 SNEGSKA (reference sequence). The CDR3 runs 15 residues. V shed 3 bases, J shed 3 bases, and the junction held 7 bases outside the gene matches. The CDR3 spells CSASPGTGGDYEQYF. The CDR3 coding sequence is TGCAGTGCTAGTCCCGGGACAGGGGGGGACTACGAGCAGTACTTC.

The table lists this clonotype with many counts. This chain connects TRBV6-2 or TRBV6-3 to TRBJ2-7; 7 bases match TRBD1. Germline V lookup: CDR1 MNHEY, CDR2 SVGEGT. J lost 2 bases, V lost 6 bases, and 7 bases had no gene match. The CDR3 contains 14 residues. CDR3 sequence: CASRRQGMTYEQYF. CDR3 in DNA: TGTGCCAGCAGAAGACAGGGTATGACCTACGAGCAGTACTTC.

This clonotype was picked up many times. The V gene is TRBV15, the J gene TRBJ2-7, with TRBD1 matching over 10 bases. The V and J ends lost 2 bases and 1 base, in that order; junction bases with no gene match: 2. The CDR3 is 15 amino acids. CDR1 and CDR2 (germline): LNHNV, YYDKDF (reference sequence). The CDR3 coding sequence is TGTGCCACCAGCAGACCGGGACAGGGGTCCTACGAGCAGTACTTC. It encodes CATSRPGQGSYEQYF.

V gene TRBV6-2 or TRBV6-3 combines with J gene TRBJ1-1, with D unresolved. Germline V gene lookup returns CDR1 MNHEY and CDR2 SVGEGT. The CDR3 contains 13 residues. Trimming took off 0 bases at V and 5 bases at J, with 7 bases between the two ends. CDR3 DNA sequence: TGTGCCAGCAGTTACTCGACAATAACTGAAGCTTTCTTT. Translation gives CASSYSTITEAFF.

This clonotype was seen repeatedly, ten times or more. V gene TRBV5-1 combines with J gene TRBJ1-1; D possibly corresponds to TRBD1 (5 bases). Trimming left V 1 base short and J 5 bases short, with 12 bases between. Germline CDR1 SGHRS, CDR2 YFSETQ. The CDR3 totals 14 residues. CDR3 DNA sequence: TGCGCCAGCAGCTTGTCAGGGCGATGGACTGAAGCTTTCTTT. Protein product: CASSLSGRWTEAFF.

There are many counts of this clonotype. The chain employs TRBV6-2 or TRBV6-3 and TRBJ2-7, with D perhaps matching TRBD2 (6 bases). Germline V gene sequence: CDR1 MNHEY, CDR2 SVGEGT. The V and J ends lost 6 bases and 5 bases respectively, with 14 bases between them. This CDR3 has 13 amino acids. CDR3 sequence: CASSPNAGNEQYF. The CDR3 DNA follows: TGTGCCAGCAGCCCAAATGCGGGGAACGAGCAGTACTTC.

This clonotype occurred many times. The rearrangement joins TRBV20-1 to TRBJ1-5; no reliable D call. There are 14 residues in the CDR3. Looked up from germline, CDR1 is DFQATT and CDR2 is SNEGSKA (reference sequence). V lost 3 bases and J 0 bases, leaving 9 bases between the germline ends. CDR3 DNA sequence: TGCAGTGCTAGGGAACCTTATAGCAATCAGCCCCAGCATTTT. As protein: CSAREPYSNQPQHF.

This clonotype was detected many times. V usage is TRBV7-9 and J usage is TRBJ2-7; a possible D gene is TRBD2 (5 bases). Germline CDR1 is SEHNR and CDR2 is FQNEAQ (reference sequence). The V end lost 5 bases, the J end lost 4 bases, and 9 bases lay between the germline ends. The CDR3 consists of 12 residues. CDR3 DNA: TGTGCCAGCAGCCCTAGCAGATACGAGCAGTACTTC. It specifies CASSPSRYEQYF.

Comments on this clonotype: A much bigger clone sits one base away, suggesting this may be a read error. The chain carries TRBV5-6 and TRBJ1-2, with TRBD1 as a possible D gene (6 bases). This CDR3 is 13 amino acids long. Germline values: CDR1 SGHDT, CDR2 YYEEEE. DNA of the CDR3: TGTTCCAGCAGCCAAGGACAGTTTTATGGCTACACCTTC. This codes for CSSSQGQFYGYTF.

There are many counts of this clonotype. The chain recombines TRBV7-2 with TRBJ1-6, with unresolved D. The CDR3 consists of 16 residues. V was clipped by 6 bases and J by 13 bases, with 25 bases between them. The germline V gene has CDR1 SGHTA and CDR2 FQGNSA. CDR3 loop: CASRKEVGIKQVPLHF. The CDR3, as DNA: TGTGCCAGCAGGAAAGAAGTAGGAATCAAGCAGGTCCCCCTCCACTTT.

This clonotype has a count of ten or more. V is TRBV12-3 or TRBV12-4 and J is TRBJ2-2, with TRBD1 matching 11 bases. Trimming at V came to 7 bases and at J to 7 bases, leaving 8 bases not matched to a gene. This CDR3 is built from 15 residues. The DNA for the CDR3 is TGTGCCAGCACTTGGACAGGGGGCGTCGGCGGGGAGCTGTTTTTT. This encodes CASTWTGGVGGELFF.

About this clonotype: It may be a read error: a sequence one base away is much more abundant. The rearrangement uses TRBV7-8 and TRBJ1-5, with D hard to call. In germline, CDR1 is SGHVS, CDR2 FQNEAQ. The V end was cut by 5 bases, the J end by 1 base, with 9 bases between. The CDR3 runs 14 residues. CDR3 DNA: TGTGCCAGCAGCCCCATGGAGAGCAATCAGCCCCAGCATTTT. It encodes CASSPMESNQPQHF.

The gene calls are TRBV5-4 and TRBJ2-5, with 12 bases aligning to TRBD2. The CDR3 is 16 residues long. Losses at the gene ends were 4 bases for V and 4 bases for J; bases not matched to a gene: 8. Germline CDR1 SGHNT, CDR2 YYREEE (reference sequence). This CDR3 is CASSAKLAGGSETQYF. The CDR3 DNA reads as TGTGCCAGCAGCGCGAAACTAGCGGGGGGTTCAGAGACCCAGTACTTC. Full variable domain (rest looked up from reference TRBV5-4 and TRBJ2-5): ETGVTQSPTHLIKTRGQQVTLRCSSQSGHNTVSWYQQALGQGPQFIFQYYREEENGRGNFPPRFSGLQFPNYSSELNVNALELDDSALYLCASSAKLAGGSETQYFGPGTRLLVL.

This clonotype was counted many times. This sequence joins TRBV28 and TRBJ2-5; 9 bases are shared with TRBD2. Germline V lookup: CDR1 MDHEN, CDR2 SYDVKM. V was clipped by 5 bases and J by 2 bases; unmatched bases: 3. The CDR3 loop spans 14 amino acids. CDR3 loop: CASSTTSGQETQYF. CDR3 in DNA: TGTGCCAGCAGTACCACTAGCGGGCAAGAGACCCAGTACTTC.

The table lists this clonotype with many counts. The chain has TRBV7-9 and TRBJ1-1; weak D call: TRBD1 (5 bases). The CDR3 contains 12 residues. Germline lookup yields CDR1 SEHNR and CDR2 FQNEAQ (reference sequence). Deletions cut 10 bases from V and 4 bases from J, with 13 bases between. The CDR3: CAIFGGFTEAFF. The CDR3 DNA reads TGTGCCATCTTTGGGGGTTTCACTGAAGCTTTCTTT.

This clonotype was recorded many times. This chain uses TRBV4-2 with TRBJ2-1, with D possibly matching TRBD2 (7 bases). CDR1 is LGHNA and CDR2 is YNFKEQ in the germline V gene. CDR3 length: 16 amino acids. V lost 0 bases, J lost 5 bases, and 14 bases lay in between. CDR3 bases: TGTGCCAGCAGCCAAGAAGAAAGGGGGGGTCACAATGAGCAGTTCTTC. Its protein is CASSQEERGGHNEQFF.

This clonotype was recorded many times. V usage is TRBV3-1 and J usage is TRBJ2-1, with D possibly TRBD2 on 5 matching bases. The CDR3 has 15 amino acids. Germline CDR1 is LGHDT and CDR2 is YNNKEL (reference sequence). Trimming took off 4 bases at V and 2 bases at J, with 12 bases between the two ends. CDR3 region: CASSPDGSTYNEQFF. The DNA for the CDR3 is TGTGCCAGCAGCCCCGATGGGAGCACCTACAATGAGCAGTTCTTC.

This clonotype was picked up many times. The J gene is TRBJ2-1, the V gene TRBV9, with TRBD2 identical over 11 bases. CDR1 SGDLS and CDR2 YYNGEE come from the germline V gene. The trim removed 0 bases at V and 5 bases at J, leaving 10 bases unmatched. The CDR3 length is 18 residues. For the CDR3, the DNA is TGTGCCAGCAGCGTAGACCCTAGCGGGAGGTTGGGGGACAATGAGCAGTTCTTC. Its translation is CASSVDPSGRLGDNEQFF. The complete variable domain, with remaining parts taken from reference TRBV9 and TRBJ2-1, reads DSGVTQTPKHLITATGQRVTLRCSPRSGDLSVYWYQQSLDQGLQFLIQYYNGEERAKGNILERFSAQQFPDLHSELNLSSLELGDSALYFCASSVDPSGRLGDNEQFFGPGTRLTVL.

This clonotype was observed at least ten times. The chain uses TRBV7-8 and TRBJ2-1, with 7 bases aligning to TRBD2. The CDR3 runs to 13 residues. V was pared by 5 bases and J by 10 bases, with 8 bases of the junction left unmatched. Germline assignment: CDR1 SGHVS and CDR2 FQNEAQ. CDR3 sequence (DNA): TGTGCCAGCAGCCCCAGGACGGGAGGAGAGCAGTTCTTC. Its protein is CASSPRTGGEQFF.

This clonotype was detected ten times or more. The chain links TRBV10-3 to TRBJ2-1, with a tentative D call TRBD2 (8 bases). CDR3 length: 18 residues. V dropped 4 bases and J dropped 7 bases, with 26 bases sitting between them. Germline V CDR1 and CDR2: ENHRY, SYGVKD. CDR3 bases: TGTGCCATCAGTGCCGGGACAGCTGTGACCGGGACTAGGAATGAGCAGTTCTTC. It specifies CAISAGTAVTGTRNEQFF.